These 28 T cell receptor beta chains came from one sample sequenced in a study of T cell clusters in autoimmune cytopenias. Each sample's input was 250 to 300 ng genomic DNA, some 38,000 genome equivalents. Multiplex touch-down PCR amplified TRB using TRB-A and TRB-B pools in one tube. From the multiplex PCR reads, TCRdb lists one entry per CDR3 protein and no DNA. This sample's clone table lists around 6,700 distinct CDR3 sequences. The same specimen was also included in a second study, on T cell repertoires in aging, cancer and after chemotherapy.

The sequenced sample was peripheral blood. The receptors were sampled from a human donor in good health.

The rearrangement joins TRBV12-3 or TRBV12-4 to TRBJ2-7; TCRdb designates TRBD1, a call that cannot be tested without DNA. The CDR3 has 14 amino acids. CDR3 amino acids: CASSLRYRAGEQYF.

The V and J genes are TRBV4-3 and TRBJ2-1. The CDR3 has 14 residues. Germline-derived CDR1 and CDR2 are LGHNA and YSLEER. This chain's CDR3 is CASSQDVRYNEQFF.

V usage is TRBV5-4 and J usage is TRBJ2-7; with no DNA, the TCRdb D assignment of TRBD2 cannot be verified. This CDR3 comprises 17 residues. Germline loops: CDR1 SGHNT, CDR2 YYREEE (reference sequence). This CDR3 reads CASSHGLAGGPSYEQYF. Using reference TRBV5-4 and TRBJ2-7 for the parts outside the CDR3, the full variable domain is ETGVTQSPTHLIKTRGQQVTLRCSSQSGHNTVSWYQQALGQGPQFIFQYYREEENGRGNFPPRFSGLQFPNYSSELNVNALELDDSALYLCASSHGLAGGPSYEQYFGPGTRLTVT.

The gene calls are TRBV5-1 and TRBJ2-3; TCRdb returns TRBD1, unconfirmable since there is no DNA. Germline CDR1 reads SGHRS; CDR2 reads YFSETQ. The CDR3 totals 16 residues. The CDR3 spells CASSIRTHVGTDTQYF.

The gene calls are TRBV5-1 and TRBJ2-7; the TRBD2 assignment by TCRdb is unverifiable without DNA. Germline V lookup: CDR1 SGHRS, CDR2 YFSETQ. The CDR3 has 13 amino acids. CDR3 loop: CASSLSAGFEQYF.

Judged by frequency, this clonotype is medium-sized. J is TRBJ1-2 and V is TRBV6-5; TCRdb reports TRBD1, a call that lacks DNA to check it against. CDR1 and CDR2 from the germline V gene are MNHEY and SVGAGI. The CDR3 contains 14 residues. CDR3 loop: CASSYWGNNYGYTF.

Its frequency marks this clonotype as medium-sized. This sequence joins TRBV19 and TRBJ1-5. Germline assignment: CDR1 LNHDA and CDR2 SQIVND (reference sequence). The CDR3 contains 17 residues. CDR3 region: CASSIAQAHSSNQPQHF. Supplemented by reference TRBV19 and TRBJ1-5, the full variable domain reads DGGITQSPKYLFRKEGQNVTLSCEQNLNHDAMYWYRQDPGQGLRLIYYSQIVNDFQKGDIAEGYSVSREKKESFPLTVTSAQKNPTAFYLCASSIAQAHSSNQPQHFGDGTRLSIL.

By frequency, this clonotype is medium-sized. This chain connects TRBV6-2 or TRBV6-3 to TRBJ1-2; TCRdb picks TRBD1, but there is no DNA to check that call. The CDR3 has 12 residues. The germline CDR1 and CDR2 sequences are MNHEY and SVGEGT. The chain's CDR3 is CASSWDGYGYTF.

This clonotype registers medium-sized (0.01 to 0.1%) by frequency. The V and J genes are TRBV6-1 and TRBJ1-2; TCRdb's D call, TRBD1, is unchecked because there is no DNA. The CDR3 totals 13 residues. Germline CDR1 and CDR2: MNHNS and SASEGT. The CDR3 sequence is CASSEQGDYGYTF.

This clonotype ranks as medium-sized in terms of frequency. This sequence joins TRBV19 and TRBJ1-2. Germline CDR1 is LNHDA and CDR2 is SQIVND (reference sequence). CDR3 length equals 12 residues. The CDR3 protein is CASSFSIYGYTF. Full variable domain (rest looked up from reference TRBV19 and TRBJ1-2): DGGITQSPKYLFRKEGQNVTLSCEQNLNHDAMYWYRQDPGQGLRLIYYSQIVNDFQKGDIAEGYSVSREKKESFPLTVTSAQKNPTAFYLCASSFSIYGYTFGSGTRLTVV.

CDR3 protein: CASSLPQGRQETQYF. This rearrangement joins TRBV5-8 to TRBJ2-5; TCRdb selects TRBD1, and the lack of DNA leaves this call unchecked. This CDR3 is built from 15 residues. CDR1 is SGHTS and CDR2 is YDEGEE in the germline V gene.

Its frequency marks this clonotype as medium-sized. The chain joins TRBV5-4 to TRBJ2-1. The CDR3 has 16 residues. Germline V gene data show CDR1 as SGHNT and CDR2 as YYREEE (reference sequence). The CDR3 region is CASSLDAESSYNEQFF. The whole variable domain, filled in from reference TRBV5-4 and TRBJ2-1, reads ETGVTQSPTHLIKTRGQQVTLRCSSQSGHNTVSWYQQALGQGPQFIFQYYREEENGRGNFPPRFSGLQFPNYSSELNVNALELDDSALYLCASSLDAESSYNEQFFGPGTRLTVL.

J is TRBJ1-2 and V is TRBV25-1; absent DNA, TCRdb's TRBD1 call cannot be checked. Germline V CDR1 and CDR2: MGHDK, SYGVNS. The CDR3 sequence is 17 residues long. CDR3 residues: CASSESTGGVINYGYTF.

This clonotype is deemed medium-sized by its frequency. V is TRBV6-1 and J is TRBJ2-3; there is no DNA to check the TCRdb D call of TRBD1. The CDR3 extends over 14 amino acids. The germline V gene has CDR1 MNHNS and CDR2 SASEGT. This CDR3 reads CASSTRGLGADSYF.

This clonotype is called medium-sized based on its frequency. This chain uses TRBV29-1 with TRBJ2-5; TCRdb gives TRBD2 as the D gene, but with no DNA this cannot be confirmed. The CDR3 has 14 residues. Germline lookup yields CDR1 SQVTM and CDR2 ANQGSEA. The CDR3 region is CSVKETSRQETQYF.

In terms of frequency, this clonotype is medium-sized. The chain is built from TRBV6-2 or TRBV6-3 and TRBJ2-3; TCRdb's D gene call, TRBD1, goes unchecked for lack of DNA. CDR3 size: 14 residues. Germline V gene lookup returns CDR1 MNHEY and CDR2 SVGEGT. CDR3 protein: CASTRAFSTDTQYF.

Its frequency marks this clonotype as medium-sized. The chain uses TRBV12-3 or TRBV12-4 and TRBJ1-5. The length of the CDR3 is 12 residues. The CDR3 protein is CASSFGDQPQHF.

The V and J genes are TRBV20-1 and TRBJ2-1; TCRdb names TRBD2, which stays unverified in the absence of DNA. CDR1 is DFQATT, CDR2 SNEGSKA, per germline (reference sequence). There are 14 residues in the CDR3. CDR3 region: CSARGLAGDNEQFF.

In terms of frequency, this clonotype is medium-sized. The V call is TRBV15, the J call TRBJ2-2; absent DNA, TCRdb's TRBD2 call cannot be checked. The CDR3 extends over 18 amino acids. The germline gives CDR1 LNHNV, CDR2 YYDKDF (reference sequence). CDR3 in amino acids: CATSRLPTSGRAPGELFF.

The CDR3 loop is CASSLFKGQGAIEQFF. This chain connects TRBV18 to TRBJ2-1; with no DNA, the TCRdb D assignment of TRBD1 cannot be verified. Germline CDR1 and CDR2: KGHSH and LQKENI. CDR3 length: 16 amino acids.

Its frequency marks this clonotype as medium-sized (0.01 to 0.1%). CDR3 residues: CASSLATDTQYF. This chain connects TRBV7-6 to TRBJ2-3. Germline values: CDR1 SGHVS, CDR2 FNYEAQ. The CDR3 extends over 12 amino acids.

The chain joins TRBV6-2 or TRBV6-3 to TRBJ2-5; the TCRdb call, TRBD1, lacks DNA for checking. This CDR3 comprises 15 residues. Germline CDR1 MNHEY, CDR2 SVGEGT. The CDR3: CASSYVGSPGETQYF.

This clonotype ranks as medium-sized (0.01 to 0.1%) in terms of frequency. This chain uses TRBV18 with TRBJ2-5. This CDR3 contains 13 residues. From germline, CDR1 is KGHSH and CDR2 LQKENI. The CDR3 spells CASSPLGQETQYF.

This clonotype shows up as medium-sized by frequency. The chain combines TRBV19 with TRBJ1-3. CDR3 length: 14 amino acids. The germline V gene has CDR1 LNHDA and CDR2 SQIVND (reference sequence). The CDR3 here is CASSRPGPRNTIYF.

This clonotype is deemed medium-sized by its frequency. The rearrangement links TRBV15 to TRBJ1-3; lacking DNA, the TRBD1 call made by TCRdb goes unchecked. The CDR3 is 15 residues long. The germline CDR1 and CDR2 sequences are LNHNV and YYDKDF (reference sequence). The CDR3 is CATSPGGAVGNTIYF.

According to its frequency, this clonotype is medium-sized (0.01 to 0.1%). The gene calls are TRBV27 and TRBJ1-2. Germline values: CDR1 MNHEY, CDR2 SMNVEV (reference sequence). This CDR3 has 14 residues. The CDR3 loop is CASSLQGGNYGYTF.

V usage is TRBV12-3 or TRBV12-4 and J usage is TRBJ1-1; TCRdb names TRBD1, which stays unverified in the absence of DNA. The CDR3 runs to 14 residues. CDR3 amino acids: CASSQQGGRTEAFF.

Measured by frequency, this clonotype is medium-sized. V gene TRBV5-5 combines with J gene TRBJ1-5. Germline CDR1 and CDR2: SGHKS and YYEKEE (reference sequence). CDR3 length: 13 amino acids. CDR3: CASSLRSNQPQHF.